This T cell receptor (beta chain) appears in the sequencing data of a study of T cell responses to AZD1222 COVID-19 vaccine. As for this clone: This sample also contains other DNA sequences that code for the same CDR3.

Germline V lookup: CDR1 KGHSH, CDR2 LQKENI. V was trimmed by 2 bases and J by 1 base, leaving 11 bases between them. CDR3 length equals 15 residues. TCRdb's copy holds only in-frame clones and misses some; the assay was immunoSEQ multiplex PCR. Of about 190,000 clones in the sample, over 70% were seen once. This receptor was obtained from an adult in good health. Specimen: peripheral blood, collected on day 0 of MenACWY control vaccination. The chain has TRBV18 and TRBJ1-1; a weak D match, TRBD1 (5 bases). In nucleotides, the CDR3 is TGTGCCAGCTCACCAATCGGGACGGGGAACACTGAAGCTTTCTTT. Translating gives CASSPIGTGNTEAFF.